Sequencing of this T cell receptor beta chain was carried out in a study of cytomegalovirus exposure and HLA in healthy donors. Points from the study as a whole: Later genetic work tied a missense DCLRE1C variant to beta-chain V and J trimming. Published work reported that the classifier diagnosed cytomegalovirus status with high specificity and sensitivity.

CDR1 and CDR2 from the germline V gene are SNHLY and FYNNEI. The CDR3 is 15 amino acids. Trimming cost V 7 bases and J 6 bases; bases outside gene matches: 11. Points on this clone: Its cognate antigen is unknown.

The PCR employed 60 Vbeta primers together with 13 Jbeta primers. Sequencing used immunoSEQ multiplex PCR; TCRdb keeps in-frame clones, though not all of them. The sample contains tens of thousands of clones, roughly 80% of which appear only once. The sequence came from a male donor in good health and CMV-seronegative. What was sequenced was PBMCs. The rearrangement uses TRBV2 and TRBJ2-3; 9 bases line up with TRBD2. The CDR3 bases are TGTGCCAGCATTCCAGCAGCGGGGGGTTCCGATACGCAGTATTTT. Its translation: CASIPAAGGSDTQYF.